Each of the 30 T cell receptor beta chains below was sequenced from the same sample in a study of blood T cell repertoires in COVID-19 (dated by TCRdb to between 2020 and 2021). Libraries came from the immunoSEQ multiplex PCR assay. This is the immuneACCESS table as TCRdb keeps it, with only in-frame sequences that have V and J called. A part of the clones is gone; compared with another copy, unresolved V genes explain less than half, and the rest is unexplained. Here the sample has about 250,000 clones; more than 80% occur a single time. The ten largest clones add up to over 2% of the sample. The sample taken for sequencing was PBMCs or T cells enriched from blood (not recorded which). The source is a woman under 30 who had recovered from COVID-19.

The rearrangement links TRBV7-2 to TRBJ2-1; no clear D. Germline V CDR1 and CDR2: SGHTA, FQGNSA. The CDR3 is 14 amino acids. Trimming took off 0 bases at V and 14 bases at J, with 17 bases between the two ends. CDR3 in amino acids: CASSLAHLAAEEFF. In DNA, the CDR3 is TGTGCCAGCAGCTTAGCGCATTTGGCAGCCGAGGAGTTCTTC.

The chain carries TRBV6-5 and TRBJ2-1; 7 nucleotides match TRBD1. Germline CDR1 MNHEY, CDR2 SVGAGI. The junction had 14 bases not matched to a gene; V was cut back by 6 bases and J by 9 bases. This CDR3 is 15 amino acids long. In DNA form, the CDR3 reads TGTGCCAGCAGGTCAGACTTGACAGGGACCGGTGAGCAGTTCTTC. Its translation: CASRSDLTGTGEQFF.

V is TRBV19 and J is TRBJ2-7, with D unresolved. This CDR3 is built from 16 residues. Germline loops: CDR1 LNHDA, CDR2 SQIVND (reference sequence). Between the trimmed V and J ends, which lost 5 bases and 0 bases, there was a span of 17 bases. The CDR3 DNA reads TGTGCCAGTAGTTCTTCAGGTCGTGGTGGCTCCTACGAGCAGTACTTC. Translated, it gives CASSSSGRGGSYEQYF.

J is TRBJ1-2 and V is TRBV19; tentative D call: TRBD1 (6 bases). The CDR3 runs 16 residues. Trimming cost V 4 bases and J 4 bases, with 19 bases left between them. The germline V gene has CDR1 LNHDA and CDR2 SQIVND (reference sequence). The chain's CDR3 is CASSTPPDRTFYGYTF. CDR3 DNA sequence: TGTGCCAGTAGTACTCCTCCGGACAGAACATTCTATGGCTACACCTTC. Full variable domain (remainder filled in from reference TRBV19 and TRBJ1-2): DGGITQSPKYLFRKEGQNVTLSCEQNLNHDAMYWYRQDPGQGLRLIYYSQIVNDFQKGDIAEGYSVSREKKESFPLTVTSAQKNPTAFYLCASSTPPDRTFYGYTFGSGTRLTVV.

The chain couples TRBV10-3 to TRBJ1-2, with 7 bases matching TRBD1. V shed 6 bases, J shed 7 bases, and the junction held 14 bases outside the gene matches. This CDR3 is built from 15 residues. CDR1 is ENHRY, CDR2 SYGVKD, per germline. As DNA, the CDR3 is TGTGCCATCAGGGGGACAGCATCTTCCCCCGGTGGCTACACCTTC. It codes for CAIRGTASSPGGYTF.

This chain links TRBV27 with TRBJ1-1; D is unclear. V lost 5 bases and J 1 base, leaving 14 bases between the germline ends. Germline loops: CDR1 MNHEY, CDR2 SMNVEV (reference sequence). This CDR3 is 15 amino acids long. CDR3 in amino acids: CASSHTWGGNTEAFF. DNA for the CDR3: TGTGCCAGCAGTCACACCTGGGGAGGGAACACTGAAGCTTTCTTT.

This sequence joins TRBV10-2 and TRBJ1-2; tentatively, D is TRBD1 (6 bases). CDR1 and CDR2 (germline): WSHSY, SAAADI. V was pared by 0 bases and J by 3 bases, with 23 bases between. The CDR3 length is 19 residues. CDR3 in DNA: TGCGCCAGCAGTGAGTCGACCGGGACACGCCTGGGATACGACTATGGCTACACCTTC. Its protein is CASSESTGTRLGYDYGYTF.

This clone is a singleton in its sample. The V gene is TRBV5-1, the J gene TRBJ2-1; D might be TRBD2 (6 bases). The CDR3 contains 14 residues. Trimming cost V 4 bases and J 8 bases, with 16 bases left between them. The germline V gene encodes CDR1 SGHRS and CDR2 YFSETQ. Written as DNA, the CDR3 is TGCGCCAGCAGCGATCCCGGGGGAGGCGATGAGCAGTTCTTC. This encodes CASSDPGGGDEQFF.

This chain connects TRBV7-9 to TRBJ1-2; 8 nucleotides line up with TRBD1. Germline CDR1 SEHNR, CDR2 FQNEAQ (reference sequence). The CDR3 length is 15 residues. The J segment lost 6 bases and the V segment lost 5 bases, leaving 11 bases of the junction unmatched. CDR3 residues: CASSAQGQAPNGYTF. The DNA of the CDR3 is TGTGCCAGCAGCGCCCAGGGACAGGCCCCTAATGGCTACACCTTC.

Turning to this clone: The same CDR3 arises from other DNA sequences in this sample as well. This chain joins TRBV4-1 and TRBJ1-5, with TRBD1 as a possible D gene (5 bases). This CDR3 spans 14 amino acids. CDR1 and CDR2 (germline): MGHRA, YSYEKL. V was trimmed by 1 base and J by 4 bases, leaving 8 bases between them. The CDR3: CASSQGQINQPQHF. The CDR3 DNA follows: TGCGCCAGCAGCCAAGGACAGATAAATCAGCCCCAGCATTTT.

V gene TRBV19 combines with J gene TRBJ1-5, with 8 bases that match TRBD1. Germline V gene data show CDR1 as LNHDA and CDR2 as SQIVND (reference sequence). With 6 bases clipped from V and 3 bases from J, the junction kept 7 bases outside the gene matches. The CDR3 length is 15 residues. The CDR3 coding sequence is TGTGCCAGTAGCCGGGACAGGAGATACAATCAGCCCCAGCATTTT. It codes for CASSRDRRYNQPQHF.

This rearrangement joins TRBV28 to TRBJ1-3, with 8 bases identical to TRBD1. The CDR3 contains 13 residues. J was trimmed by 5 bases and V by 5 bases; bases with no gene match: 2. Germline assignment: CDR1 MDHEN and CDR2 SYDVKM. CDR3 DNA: TGTGCCAGCAGTCGACAGGGGAGAAACACCATATATTTT. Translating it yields CASSRQGRNTIYF. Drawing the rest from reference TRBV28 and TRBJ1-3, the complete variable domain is DVKVTQSSRYLVKRTGEKVFLECVQDMDHENMFWYRQDPGLGLRLIYFSYDVKMKEKGDIPEGYSVSREKKERFSLILESASTNQTSMYLCASSRQGRNTIYFGEGSWLTVV.

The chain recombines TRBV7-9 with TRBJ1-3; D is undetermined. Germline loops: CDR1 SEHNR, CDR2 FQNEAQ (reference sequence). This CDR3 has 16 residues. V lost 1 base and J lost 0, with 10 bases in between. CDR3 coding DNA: TGTGCCAGCAGCTTAGGAGGGATCAACTCTGGAAACACCATATATTTT. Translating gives CASSLGGINSGNTIYF.

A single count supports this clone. Here the CDR3 DNA reads TGCAGCGCACGGGACACGGTCTACGAGCAGTACTTC. Amino acid sequence: CSARDTVYEQYF. The chain couples TRBV29-1 to TRBJ2-7; a possible D gene is TRBD1 (6 bases). The germline gives CDR1 SQVTM, CDR2 ANQGSEA. The CDR3 contains 12 residues. Trimming removed 7 bases at V and 3 bases at J, with 13 bases between.

CDR3 region: CASRPLGRGSTDTQYF. CDR3 nucleotides: TGTGCCAGCAGACCCCTGGGCAGGGGGAGCACAGATACGCAGTATTTT. This chain links TRBV28 with TRBJ2-3, with 7 bases matching TRBD1. The length of the CDR3 is 16 residues. After removal of 6 bases from V and 0 bases from J, the junction contained 9 bases not matched to a gene. From germline, CDR1 is MDHEN and CDR2 SYDVKM.

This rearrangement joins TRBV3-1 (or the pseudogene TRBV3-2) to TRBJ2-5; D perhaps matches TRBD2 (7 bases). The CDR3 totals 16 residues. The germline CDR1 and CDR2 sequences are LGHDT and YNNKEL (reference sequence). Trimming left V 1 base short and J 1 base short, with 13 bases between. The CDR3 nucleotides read TGTGCCAGCAGCCAAGTTCGGGGGGCCCTCCAAGAGACCCAGTACTTC. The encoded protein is CASSQVRGALQETQYF.

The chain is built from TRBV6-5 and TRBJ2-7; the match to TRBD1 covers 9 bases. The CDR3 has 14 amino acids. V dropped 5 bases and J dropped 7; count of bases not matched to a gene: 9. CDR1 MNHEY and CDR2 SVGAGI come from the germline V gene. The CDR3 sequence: CASSPGTGPLEQYF. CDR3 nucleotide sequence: TGTGCCAGCAGTCCCGGGACAGGGCCGCTGGAGCAGTACTTC.

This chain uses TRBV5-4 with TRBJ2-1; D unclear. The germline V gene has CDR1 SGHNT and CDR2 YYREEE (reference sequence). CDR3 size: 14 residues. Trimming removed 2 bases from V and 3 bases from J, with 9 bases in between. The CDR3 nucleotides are TGTGCCAGCAGCTTACCAAGGAGCTACAATGAGCAGTTCTTC. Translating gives CASSLPRSYNEQFF.

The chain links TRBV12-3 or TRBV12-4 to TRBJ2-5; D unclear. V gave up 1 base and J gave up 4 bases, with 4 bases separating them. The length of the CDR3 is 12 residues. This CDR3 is CASSLGAETQYF. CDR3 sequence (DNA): TGTGCCAGCAGTTTAGGCGCAGAGACCCAGTACTTC.

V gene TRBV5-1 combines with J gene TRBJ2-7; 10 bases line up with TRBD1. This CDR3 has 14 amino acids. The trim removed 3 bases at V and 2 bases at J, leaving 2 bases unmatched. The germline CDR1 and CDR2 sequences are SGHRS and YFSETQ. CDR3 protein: CASSSGQGTYEQYF. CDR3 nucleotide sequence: TGCGCCAGCAGCTCGGGACAGGGGACCTACGAGCAGTACTTC.

CDR3 in amino acids: CASSQYNNEQFF. CDR3 DNA sequence: TGCGCCAGCAGCCAGTACAACAATGAGCAGTTCTTC. The V and J genes are TRBV4-1 and TRBJ2-1, with unresolved D. CDR1 is MGHRA and CDR2 is YSYEKL in the germline V gene. The length of the CDR3 is 12 residues. The germline V and J ends were trimmed by 3 bases and 5 bases, with 5 bases remaining between them.

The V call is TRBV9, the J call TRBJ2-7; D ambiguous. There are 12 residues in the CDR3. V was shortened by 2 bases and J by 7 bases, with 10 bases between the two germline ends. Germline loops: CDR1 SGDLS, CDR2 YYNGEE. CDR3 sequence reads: CASSVTGEEQYF. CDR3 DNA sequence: TGTGCCAGCAGCGTCACGGGTGAAGAGCAGTACTTC.

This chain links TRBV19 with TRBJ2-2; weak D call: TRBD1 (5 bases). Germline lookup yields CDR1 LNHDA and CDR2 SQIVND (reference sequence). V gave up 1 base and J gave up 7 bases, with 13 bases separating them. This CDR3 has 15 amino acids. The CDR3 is CASSIVPQGGGELFF. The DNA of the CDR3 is TGTGCCAGTAGTATAGTCCCCCAGGGTGGCGGGGAGCTGTTTTTT.

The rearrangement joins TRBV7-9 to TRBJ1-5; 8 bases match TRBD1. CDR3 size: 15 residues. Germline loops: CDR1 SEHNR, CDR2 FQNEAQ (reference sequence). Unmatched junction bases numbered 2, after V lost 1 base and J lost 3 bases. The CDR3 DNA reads TGTGCCAGCAGCTTAGGACAGGGGCCCAATCAGCCCCAGCATTTT. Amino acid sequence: CASSLGQGPNQPQHF.

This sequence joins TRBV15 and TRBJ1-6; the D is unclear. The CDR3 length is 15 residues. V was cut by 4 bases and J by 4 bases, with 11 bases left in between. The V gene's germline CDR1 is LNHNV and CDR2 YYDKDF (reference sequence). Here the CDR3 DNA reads TGTGCCACCAGCATAACTAGGGAGTATAATTCACCCCTCCACTTT. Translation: CATSITREYNSPLHF.

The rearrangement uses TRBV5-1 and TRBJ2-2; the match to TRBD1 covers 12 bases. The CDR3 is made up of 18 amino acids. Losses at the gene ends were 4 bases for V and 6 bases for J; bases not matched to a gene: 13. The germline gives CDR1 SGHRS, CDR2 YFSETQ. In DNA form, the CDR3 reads TGCGCCAGCAGCGTAGATACGCCGGGACAGGGGGCATCCGGGGAGCTGTTTTTT. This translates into CASSVDTPGQGASGELFF. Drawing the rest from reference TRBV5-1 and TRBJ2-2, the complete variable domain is KAGVTQTPRYLIKTRGQQVTLSCSPISGHRSVSWYQQTPGQGLQFLFEYFSETQRNKGNFPGRFSGRQFSNSRSEMNVSTLELGDSALYLCASSVDTPGQGASGELFFGEGSRLTVL.

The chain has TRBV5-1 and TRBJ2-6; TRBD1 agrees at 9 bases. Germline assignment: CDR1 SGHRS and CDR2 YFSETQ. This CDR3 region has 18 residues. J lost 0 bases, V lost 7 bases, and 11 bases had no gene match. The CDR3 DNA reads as TGCGCCAGCGGCCGGGGGGACAGGGTTAGCTCTGGGGCCAACGTCCTGACTTTC. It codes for CASGRGDRVSSGANVLTF.

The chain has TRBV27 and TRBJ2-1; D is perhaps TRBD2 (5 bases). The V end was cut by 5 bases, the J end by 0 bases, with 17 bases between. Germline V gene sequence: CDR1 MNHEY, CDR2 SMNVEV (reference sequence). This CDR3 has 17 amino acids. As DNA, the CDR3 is TGTGCCAGCAGTCAATTCTGGACTCGGGGCTCCTACAATGAGCAGTTCTTC. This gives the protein CASSQFWTRGSYNEQFF.

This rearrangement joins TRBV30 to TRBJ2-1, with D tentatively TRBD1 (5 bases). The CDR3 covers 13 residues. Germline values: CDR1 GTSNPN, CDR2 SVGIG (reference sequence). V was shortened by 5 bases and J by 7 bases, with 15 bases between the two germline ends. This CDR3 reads CAWGLIGVNEQFF. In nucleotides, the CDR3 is TGTGCCTGGGGTTTAATAGGGGTGAATGAGCAGTTCTTC.

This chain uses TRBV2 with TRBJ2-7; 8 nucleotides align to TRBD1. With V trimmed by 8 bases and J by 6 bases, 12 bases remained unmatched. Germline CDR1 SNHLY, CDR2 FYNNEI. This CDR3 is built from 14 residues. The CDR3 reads CASLRAGTGLEQYF. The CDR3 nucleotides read TGTGCCAGCTTGAGAGCCGGGACAGGACTCGAGCAGTACTTC. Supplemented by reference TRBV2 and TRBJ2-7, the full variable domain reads EPEVTQTPSHQVTQMGQEVILRCVPISNHLYFYWYRQILGQKVEFLVSFYNNEISEKSEIFDDQFSVERPDGSNFTLKIRSTKLEDSAMYFCASLRAGTGLEQYFGPGTRLTVT.